These 5 T cell receptor beta chains came from one sample sequenced in a study of blood T cell repertoires in COVID-19. Profiling relied on immunoSEQ multiplex PCR, and the TCRdb table lists in-frame clones only, not all of them. The data show around 72,000 clones, roughly 82% seen once. The material sequenced was peripheral blood. The source of these receptors is a human donor in a cohort sampled during active COVID-19.

V gene TRBV12-5 combines with J gene TRBJ1-4; perhaps TRBD1 as D (5 bases). The V gene's germline CDR1 is LGHNT and CDR2 FRNRAP. This CDR3 is 15 amino acids long. The V and J ends lost 3 bases and 7 bases respectively, with 15 bases between them. CDR3 sequence: CASGFLPGSAEKLFF. The CDR3 region has the DNA TGTGCTAGTGGTTTTTTACCAGGGTCGGCTGAAAAACTGTTTTTT.

The chain joins TRBV2 to TRBJ2-7, with unresolved D. The V end was cut by 8 bases, the J end by 0 bases, with 11 bases between. Germline V gene data show CDR1 as SNHLY and CDR2 as FYNNEI. There are 13 residues in the CDR3. CDR3 coding DNA: TGTGCCAGCGTTCCAGCGAGCTCCTACGAGCAGTACTTC. Residues: CASVPASSYEQYF.

This clone was seen just once. The chain employs TRBV27 and TRBJ1-2; no clear D. The CDR3 contains 15 residues. V shed 5 bases and J shed 1 base, with 14 bases lying between them. Germline lookup yields CDR1 MNHEY and CDR2 SMNVEV (reference sequence). The DNA of the CDR3 is TGTGCCAGCAGTCGTACGTTTGGGAGTAACTATGGCTACACCTTC. Protein sequence: CASSRTFGSNYGYTF.

V gene TRBV30 combines with J gene TRBJ2-1, with TRBD2 matching 8 bases. This CDR3 has 15 residues. Unmatched junction bases numbered 12, after V lost 2 bases and J lost 9 bases. CDR1 GTSNPN and CDR2 SVGIG come from the germline V gene (reference sequence). The CDR3 region has the DNA TGTGCCTGGAGTCCCCCCAGCGGGGGTCCTCGTGAGCAGTTCTTC. It specifies CAWSPPSGGPREQFF.

The chain has TRBV18 and TRBJ2-1; TRBD1 agrees at 9 bases. This CDR3 region has 13 residues. The trim removed 4 bases at V and 11 bases at J, leaving 6 bases unmatched. The V gene's germline CDR1 is KGHSH and CDR2 LQKENI. CDR3 region: CASSRRDRAQQFF. The CDR3 DNA sequence: TGTGCCAGCTCACGCCGGGACAGGGCCCAGCAGTTCTTC.